The text below deals with one T cell receptor beta chain. This sample stems from a study of blood T cell repertoires in COVID-19. Looking at the study overall: The analysed material was cDNA or gDNA that came from T cells, B-cell-depleted T cells, or PBMCs.

TCRdb's table, derived via immunoSEQ multiplex PCR, lists solely in-frame clones and lacks some. This table holds 200,000 to 250,000 clones, approximately 81% found once. The V gene's germline CDR1 is SGHRS and CDR2 YFSETQ. V lost 4 bases and J 5 bases, leaving 14 bases between the germline ends. CDR3 size: 14 residues. V usage is TRBV5-1 and J usage is TRBJ2-3, with a tentative D call TRBD1 (6 bases). The specimen was peripheral blood. This receptor was identified in a man aged 45 to 65 who had recovered from COVID-19. The CDR3 loop reads CASSQGWIRDTQYF. The CDR3 DNA sequence: TGCGCCAGCAGCCAGGGGTGGATTCGAGATACGCAGTATTTT.